This T cell receptor (beta chain) originates from a study of Ad26.COV2.S vaccination and SARS-CoV-2 variants. As for the study in general: Of the COV1001 trial arms, the Ad26.COV2.S arm included the donor.

The assay was immunoSEQ multiplex PCR, and TCRdb's table has in-frame clones only and misses some. The sample carries about 350,000 clones, roughly 91% recorded once. Germline V gene data show CDR1 as SGHVS and CDR2 as FQNEAQ. Trimming cost V 7 bases and J 3 bases; bases outside gene matches: 11. The length of the CDR3 is 17 residues. Described treatment: about 20 received Ad26.COV2.S at low or high dose, single or two shots; 5 received placebo; per-sample allocation not given. Sampling occurred on day 63 after the first vaccine or placebo injection. Based in Boston, the donor was an adult of 18-55 years. It was Wuhan-strain SARS-CoV-2 spike that the Ad26 vaccine vector expressed.

This material consisted of peripheral blood, taken in a trial of Ad26.COV2.S vaccine versus placebo. The TCR originated in a person aged 18-65 years who received the Ad26.COV2.S COVID-19 vaccine or a placebo. This chain uses TRBV7-8 with TRBJ1-5, with 11 bases identical to TRBD1. The CDR3 DNA follows: TGTGCCAGCAAATTGCTCGGGACAGGGGGTATCAATCAGCCCCAGCATTTT. Translation gives CASKLLGTGGINQPQHF.